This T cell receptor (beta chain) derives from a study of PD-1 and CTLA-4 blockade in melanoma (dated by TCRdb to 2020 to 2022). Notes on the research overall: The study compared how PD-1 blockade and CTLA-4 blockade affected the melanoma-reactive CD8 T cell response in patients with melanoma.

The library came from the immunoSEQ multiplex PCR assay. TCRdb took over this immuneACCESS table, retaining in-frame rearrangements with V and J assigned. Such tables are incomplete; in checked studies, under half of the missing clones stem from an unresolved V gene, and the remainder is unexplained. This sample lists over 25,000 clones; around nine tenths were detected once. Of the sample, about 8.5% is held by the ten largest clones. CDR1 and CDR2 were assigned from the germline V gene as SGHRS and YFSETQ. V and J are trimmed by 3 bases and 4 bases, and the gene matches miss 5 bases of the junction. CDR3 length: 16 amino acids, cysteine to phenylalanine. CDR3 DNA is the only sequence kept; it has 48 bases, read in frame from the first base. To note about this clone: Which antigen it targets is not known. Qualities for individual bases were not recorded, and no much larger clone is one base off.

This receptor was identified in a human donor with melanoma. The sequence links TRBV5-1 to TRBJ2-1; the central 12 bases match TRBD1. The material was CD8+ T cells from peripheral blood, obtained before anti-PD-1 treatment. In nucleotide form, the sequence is TGCGCCAGCAGCTCGGGGGACAGGGGGCTGTACAATGAGCAGTTCTTC. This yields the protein CASSSGDRGLYNEQFF. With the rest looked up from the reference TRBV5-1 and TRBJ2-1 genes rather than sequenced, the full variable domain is KAGVTQTPRYLIKTRGQQVTLSCSPISGHRSVSWYQQTPGQGLQFLFEYFSETQRNKGNFPGRFSGRQFSNSRSEMNVSTLELGDSALYLCASSSGDRGLYNEQFFGPGTRLTVL.